The T cell receptor (beta chain) under discussion was sequenced for a study of CD8+ T cells in alopecia areata. This clone is a singleton in its sample. Lesional scalp punch biopsies and peripheral blood came from alopecia areata patients. RNA extraction was followed by reverse transcription into cDNA, which acted as the sequencing template. Measured with immunoSEQ multiplex PCR; TCRdb has only the in-frame clones, and not every one. The repertoire holds fewer than 250,000 clones, with about 53% as singletons. This TCR came from a human donor with alopecia areata. The sequencing used CD4+ T cells sorted from blood, collected at week 0.

CDR3: CASSLIAGTVTGELFF. DNA of the CDR3: TGTGCCAGCAGCCTCATAGCGGGGACCGTCACCGGGGAGCTGTTTTTT. The chain is built from TRBV7-2 and TRBJ2-2; 8 nucleotides agree with TRBD2. The CDR3 runs to 16 residues. J lost 4 bases, V lost 5 bases, and 9 bases had no gene match. Germline V CDR1 and CDR2: SGHTA, FQGNSA.